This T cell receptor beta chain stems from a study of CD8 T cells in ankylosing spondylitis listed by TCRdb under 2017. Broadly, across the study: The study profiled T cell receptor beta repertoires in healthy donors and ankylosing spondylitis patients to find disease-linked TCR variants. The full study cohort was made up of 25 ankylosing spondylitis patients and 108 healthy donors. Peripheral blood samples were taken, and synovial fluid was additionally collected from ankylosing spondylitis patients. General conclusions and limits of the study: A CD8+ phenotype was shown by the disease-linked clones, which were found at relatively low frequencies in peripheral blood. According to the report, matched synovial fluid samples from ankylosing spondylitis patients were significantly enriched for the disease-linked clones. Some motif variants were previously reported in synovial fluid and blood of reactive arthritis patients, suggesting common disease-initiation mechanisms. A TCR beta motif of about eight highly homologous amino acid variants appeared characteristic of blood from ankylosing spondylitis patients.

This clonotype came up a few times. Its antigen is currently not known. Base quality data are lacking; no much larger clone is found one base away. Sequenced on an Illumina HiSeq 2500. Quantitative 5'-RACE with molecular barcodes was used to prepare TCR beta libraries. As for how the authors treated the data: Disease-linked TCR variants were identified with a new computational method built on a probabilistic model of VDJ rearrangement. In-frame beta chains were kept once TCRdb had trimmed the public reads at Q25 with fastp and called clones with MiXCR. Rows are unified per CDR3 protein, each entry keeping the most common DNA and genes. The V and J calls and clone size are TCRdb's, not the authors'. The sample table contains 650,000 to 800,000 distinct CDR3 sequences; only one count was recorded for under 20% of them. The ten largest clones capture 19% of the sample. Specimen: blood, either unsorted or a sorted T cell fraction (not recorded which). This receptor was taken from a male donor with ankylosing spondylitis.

The nucleotide sequence is TGCGCCAGCAGCCAAGACAGAGTAGCCTCCTACAATGAGCAGTTCTTC. It translates as CASSQDRVASYNEQFF. Recombination linked TRBV4-1 to TRBJ2-1, with no reliable assignment of the D segment. The CDR3 runs 16 residues from the cysteine to the phenylalanine. Only CDR3 DNA is held: 48 bases, read in frame from base 1. The germline V gene specifies MGHRA as CDR1 and YSYEKL as CDR2. V is shortened by 0 bases, J by 0 bases, and the region joining them spans 9 bases.